This T cell receptor beta chain was identified during a study of cytomegalovirus exposure and HLA in healthy donors. Study findings and constraints: It was reported that TCR beta sequences correctly inferred the HLA-A and HLA-B alleles for most subjects. There were several of the most significant clusters that appeared linked to common viral pathogens in a later analysis. A later analysis linked a missense variant in DCLRE1C to the trimming of TCR beta V and J genes.

The PCR made use of 60 Vbeta and 13 Jbeta primers. Original handling: Later analysis identified tens of millions of unique TCR beta chains, about 10 million shared. Generated by immunoSEQ multiplex PCR, the TCRdb table keeps only in-frame clones and is missing some. From that table come the V and J calls and clone size; the DNA was used to work out D and trimming. The sample lists 110,000 to 150,000 clones, roughly 10% occurring once. V was pared by 1 base and J by 4 bases, with 13 bases between. CDR1 is SGHTA, CDR2 FQGNSA, per germline. This CDR3 has 15 amino acids. Of note for this clone: Its antigen is unknown.

The chain is built from TRBV7-2 and TRBJ1-2; the D gene is possibly TRBD1 (5 bases). The sequencing sample was made of PBMCs. The receptor was derived from a man between 45 and 60 years old in good health and CMV-seronegative. CDR3: CASSLGGDRVYGYTF. CDR3 DNA sequence: TGTGCCAGCAGCTTAGGGGGTGACAGAGTCTATGGCTACACCTTC.